The clone carrying this T cell receptor beta chain was recorded at least ten times. Its target is unknown. The TCR beta libraries were generated through quantitative 5'-RACE incorporating molecular barcodes. MiXCR was run by TCRdb on the 5' RACE reads, yielding one entry per CDR3 protein. The data hold about 39,000 distinct CDR3 sequences, with about 9.3% observed a single time. The sample originates from a study of CD8 T cells in ankylosing spondylitis. Germline V lookup: CDR1 SGHRS, CDR2 YFSETQ. The CDR3 extends over 14 amino acids. Trimming took off 4 bases at V and 7 bases at J, with 15 bases between the two ends. Study findings and constraints: There was reportedly significant enrichment of clones that were disease-linked in matched ankylosing spondylitis synovial fluid. Existing reports had already noted some motif variants in reactive arthritis synovial fluid and blood. Blood of patients with ankylosing spondylitis appeared to be characterized by a TCR beta motif of about 8 highly homologous variants.

The receptor was derived from a male donor with ankylosing spondylitis or in good health (not recorded which). The chain uses TRBV5-1 and TRBJ2-1; D may correspond to TRBD1 or TRBD2 (5 bases each). The sample comprised blood, either unsorted or a sorted T cell fraction (not recorded which). CDR3 amino acids: CASSRDARENEQFF. CDR3 coding DNA: TGCGCCAGCAGCCGGGACGCCAGAGAGAATGAGCAGTTCTTC.